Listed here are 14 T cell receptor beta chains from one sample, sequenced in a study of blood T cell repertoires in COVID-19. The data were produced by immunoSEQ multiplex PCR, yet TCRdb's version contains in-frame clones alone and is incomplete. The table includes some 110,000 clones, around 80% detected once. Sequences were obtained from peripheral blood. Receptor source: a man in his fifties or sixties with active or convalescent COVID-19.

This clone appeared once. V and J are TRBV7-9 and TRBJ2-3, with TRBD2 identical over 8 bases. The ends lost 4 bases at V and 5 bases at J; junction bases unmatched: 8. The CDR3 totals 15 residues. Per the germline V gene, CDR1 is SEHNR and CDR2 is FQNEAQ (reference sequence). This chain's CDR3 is CASSSTATSGDTQYF. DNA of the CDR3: TGTGCCAGCAGCTCCACGGCAACTAGCGGAGATACGCAGTATTTT.

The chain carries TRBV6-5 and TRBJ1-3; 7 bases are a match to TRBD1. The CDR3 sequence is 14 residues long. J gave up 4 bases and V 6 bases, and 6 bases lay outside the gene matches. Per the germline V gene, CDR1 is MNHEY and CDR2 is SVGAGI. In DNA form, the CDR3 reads TGTGCCAGCAGACGAGACAGGGTCGGAAACACCATATATTTT. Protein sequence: CASRRDRVGNTIYF.

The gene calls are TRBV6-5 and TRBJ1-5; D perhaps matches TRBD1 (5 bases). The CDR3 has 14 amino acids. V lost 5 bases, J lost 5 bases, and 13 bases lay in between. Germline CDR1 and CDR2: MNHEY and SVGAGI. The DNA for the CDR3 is TGTGCCAGCAGTCCCGGGGGGTCCCATCAGCCCCAGCATTTT. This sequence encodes CASSPGGSHQPQHF.

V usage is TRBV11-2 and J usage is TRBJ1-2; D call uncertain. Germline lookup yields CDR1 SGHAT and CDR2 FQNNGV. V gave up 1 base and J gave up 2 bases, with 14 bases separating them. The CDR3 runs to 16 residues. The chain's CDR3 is CASSLGAFGGNYGYTF. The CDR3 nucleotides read TGTGCCAGCAGCTTAGGAGCATTCGGCGGGAACTATGGCTACACCTTC.

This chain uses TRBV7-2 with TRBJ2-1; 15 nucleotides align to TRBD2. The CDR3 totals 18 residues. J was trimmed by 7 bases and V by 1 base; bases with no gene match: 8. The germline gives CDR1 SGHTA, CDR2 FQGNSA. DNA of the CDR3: TGTGCCAGCAGCTTAGGGGGATTTGGACTAGCGGGAGGGAATGAGCAGTTCTTC. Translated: CASSLGGFGLAGGNEQFF.

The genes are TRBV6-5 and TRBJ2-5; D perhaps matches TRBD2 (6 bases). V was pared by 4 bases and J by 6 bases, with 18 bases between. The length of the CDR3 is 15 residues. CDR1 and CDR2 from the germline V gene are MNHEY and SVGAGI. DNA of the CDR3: TGTGCCAGCAGTTTCCCCGTCGGGAGTGGTAAGACCCAGTACTTC. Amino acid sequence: CASSFPVGSGKTQYF.

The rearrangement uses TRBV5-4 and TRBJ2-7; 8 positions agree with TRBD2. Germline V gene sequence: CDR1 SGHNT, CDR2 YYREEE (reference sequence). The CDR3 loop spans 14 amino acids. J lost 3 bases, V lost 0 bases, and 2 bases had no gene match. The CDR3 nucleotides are TGTGCCAGCAGCTTGGACAGCGGGAGCTACGAGCAGTACTTC. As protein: CASSLDSGSYEQYF. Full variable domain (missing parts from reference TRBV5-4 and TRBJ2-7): ETGVTQSPTHLIKTRGQQVTLRCSSQSGHNTVSWYQQALGQGPQFIFQYYREEENGRGNFPPRFSGLQFPNYSSELNVNALELDDSALYLCASSLDSGSYEQYFGPGTRLTVT.

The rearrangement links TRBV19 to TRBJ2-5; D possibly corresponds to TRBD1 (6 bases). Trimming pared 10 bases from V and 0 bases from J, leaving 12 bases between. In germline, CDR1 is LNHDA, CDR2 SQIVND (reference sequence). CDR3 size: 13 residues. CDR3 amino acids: CATRTDYQETQYF. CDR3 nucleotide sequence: TGTGCCACTCGGACAGACTACCAAGAGACCCAGTACTTC.

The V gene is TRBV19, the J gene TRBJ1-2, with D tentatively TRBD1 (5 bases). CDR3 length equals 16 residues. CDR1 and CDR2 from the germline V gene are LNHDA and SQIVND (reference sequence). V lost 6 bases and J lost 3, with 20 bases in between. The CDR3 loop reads CASSISIQGVDYGYTF. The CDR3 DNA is TGTGCCAGTAGCATATCTATTCAGGGTGTGGACTATGGCTACACCTTC.

Here the CDR3 reads CASSLEETDTQYF. In DNA, the CDR3 is TGTGCCAGCAGTTTAGAGGAGACAGATACGCAGTATTTT. The chain joins TRBV12-3 or TRBV12-4 to TRBJ2-3, with D uncertain. The V and J ends lost 1 base and 3 bases respectively, with 5 bases between them. This CDR3 has 13 residues.

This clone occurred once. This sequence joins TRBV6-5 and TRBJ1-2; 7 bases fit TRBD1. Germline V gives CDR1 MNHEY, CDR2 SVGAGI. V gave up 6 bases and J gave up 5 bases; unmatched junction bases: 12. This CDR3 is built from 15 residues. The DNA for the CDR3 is TGTGCCAGCAGCCCACGACGGACAGGCGTTTATGGCTACACCTTC. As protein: CASSPRRTGVYGYTF.

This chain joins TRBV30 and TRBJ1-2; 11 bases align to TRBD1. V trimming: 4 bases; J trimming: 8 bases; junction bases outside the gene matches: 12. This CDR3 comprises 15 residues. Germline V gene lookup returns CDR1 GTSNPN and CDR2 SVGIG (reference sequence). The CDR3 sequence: CAWNPAGQGALGYTF. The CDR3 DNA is TGTGCCTGGAACCCCGCCGGACAGGGGGCTTTGGGCTACACCTTC.

The CDR3 region has the DNA TGTGCCAGCAGCGTAGGCGAGGGATATGGCTACACCTTC. Protein product: CASSVGEGYGYTF. This chain links TRBV9 with TRBJ1-2; unclear D gene. The V end lost 0 bases, the J end lost 5 bases, and 8 bases lay between the germline ends. The CDR3 extends over 13 amino acids. Germline lookup yields CDR1 SGDLS and CDR2 YYNGEE.

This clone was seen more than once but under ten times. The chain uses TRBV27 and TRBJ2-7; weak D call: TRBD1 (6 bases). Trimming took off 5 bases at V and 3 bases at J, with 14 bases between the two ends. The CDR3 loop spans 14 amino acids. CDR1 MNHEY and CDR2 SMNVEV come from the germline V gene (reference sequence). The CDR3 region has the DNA TGTGCCAGCAGTCTCAGGGGTTCCATCTACGAGCAGTACTTC. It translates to CASSLRGSIYEQYF.